This TCR beta chain came from a study of T cell responses to AZD1222 COVID-19 vaccine. Only in-frame clones appear in the TCRdb table, and some are missing; sequencing was by immunoSEQ multiplex PCR. The data show approximately 100,000 clones, roughly 90% seen once. To note about this clone: Its antigen is not identified.

Findings and limits, study-wide: Clonal diversity may have been underestimated, and the donors were mostly white British, with more females than males.

The sequencing here drew on peripheral blood, taken on day 0 of AZD1222 vaccination. This sequence was found in an adult in good health.

As DNA, the CDR3 is TGTGCCAGCAGCGTAGCCGGGACAGGGGGCCTTAAGAACACTGAAGCTTTCTTT. Translating it yields CASSVAGTGGLKNTEAFF. The gene calls are TRBV9 and TRBJ1-1; 12 bases match TRBD1. J gave up 1 base and V 0 bases, and 7 bases lay outside the gene matches. The CDR3 is 18 residues long. Looked up from germline, CDR1 is SGDLS and CDR2 is YYNGEE.